Sequencing of this TCR beta chain was carried out in a study of T cell repertoires in cytomegalovirus infection. Across the whole study: Well-studied HLA-B-restricted epitopes and recently identified HLA-C-restricted epitopes of CMV were both used in the study. Indications of both CMV infection and matching HLA type were provided by public TCR beta signatures. Study results and caveats: Cumulative public TCR beta family frequency identified carriers of CMV plus the relevant HLA. Dominating the ex vivo response were TCR beta clonotypes that were CMV-specific and HLA-C-restricted.

Trimming at V came to 0 bases and at J to 3 bases, leaving 5 bases not matched to a gene. Germline CDR1 MNHEY, CDR2 SVGAGI. The CDR3 length is 17 residues. A word on this clonotype: Antigen: not known.

Each CDR3 protein gets one entry after TCRdb re-called the reads with MiXCR. The sample consists of around 770,000 distinct CDR3 sequences, 25% to 35% of them appearing once. The chain combines TRBV6-5 with TRBJ2-3; 11 bases map to TRBD1. This sample comprised cultured CD8+ T cells from PBMCs, obtained from culture after CMV antigen stimulation. The sequence came from a human donor in good health (CMV status not recorded). Some clones in this sample may be carry-over from other donors' samples. The DNA for the CDR3 is TGTGCCAGCAGTTACTCGATCGGACAGGGGGCGACAGATACGCAGTATTTT. This gives the protein CASSYSIGQGATDTQYF.